The following is a T cell receptor beta chain sequence with its context. This receptor's antigen is unknown. Base qualities are not recorded, but no much larger clone differs from it by a single base. The treatment or condition label for this specimen denotes: allogeneic hematopoietic cell transplantation with graft depleted of TCRalphabeta T cells and CD19 B cells. TCRalphabeta/CD19-depleted allogeneic hematopoietic cell grafts were given to the transplant recipients, all of whom were children. This sample was taken from a study of T-cell reconstitution after alpha-beta-depleted transplantation in children (dated by TCRdb to 2016 to 2017). Background on the whole study: Using TCR repertoire profiling, the study followed T-cell immune reconstitution in a quantitative way in children after TCRalphabeta/CD19-depleted allogeneic hematopoietic cell transplantation.

The full study reports these points: The apparently early alphabetaT-cell count recovery about two months after transplant was reportedly dependent on only several hundred rapidly expanded clones derived from non-depleted graft cells. The frequencies of hyperexpanded clones fell over the following months, and after one year, T-cell counts and TCRbeta diversity were mostly attributed to newly produced T cells. In some patients, high TCRbeta diversity at day 60 was attributed to recipient T cells and intrathymic progenitors that had survived conditioning.

Receptor amplification or capture employed PCR. Sequencer: Illumina HiSeq 2500. To normalize quantification of the TCRbeta repertoire, the TCR libraries were built with molecular barcoding that relied on unique molecular identifiers. TCRdb reworked the public reads: Q25 trimming with fastp, MiXCR clone assembly, productive beta chains retained. Each CDR3 protein gets just one entry, which takes the most common genes and DNA from the rows behind it. This sample gives 700,000 to 950,000 distinct CDR3 sequences in total; about 16% of them show up just once. The top ten constitute roughly 4.8% of the sample. From its cysteine to its phenylalanine, the CDR3 spans 14 amino acids. Only the CDR3 DNA stays, 42 bases, in frame from base 1. The germline V gene (reference sequence) yields SEHNR for CDR1 and FQNEAQ for CDR2. V loses 4 bases, J loses 5 bases, and the germline ends lie 12 bases apart.

The chain couples TRBV7-9 to TRBJ2-1, with no confidently assigned D gene. This receptor was obtained from a male patient between 10 and 17 years old who had a stem cell transplant for acute lymphoblastic leukemia, so the T cells may come from the graft donor. The sample in question was PBMCs, mostly from graft donor cells, obtained 360 days after TCRalphabeta/CD19-depleted stem cell transplant. Here the CDR3 is given as CASSSFSLNNEQFF. The DNA sequence reads TGTGCCAGCAGCTCGTTCAGTCTCAACAATGAGCAGTTCTTC.